The clone carrying this TCR beta chain was observed a handful of times. Its antigen is unknown. CDR1 SQVTM and CDR2 ANQGSEA come from the germline V gene. V lost 5 bases and J 0 bases, leaving 10 bases between the germline ends. The length of the CDR3 is 13 residues. This sample is drawn from a study of post-analysis software for immune sequencing data. The study's findings and limits: Strong same-batch co-clustering of samples appeared with F measure clustering. Relative to controls, patients had about 5 TRBV segments at higher frequency, with TRBV5-6, TRBV5-1 and TRBV20-1 among these.

Prepared libraries of TCR beta cDNA carried unique molecular identifiers. cDNA molecules numbering approximately 500,000 came from roughly 1.1 to 9.2 million T cells. TCRdb processed the PCR reads anew with MiXCR; each CDR3 protein has one entry. Altogether some 450,000 distinct CDR3 sequences are present, 45% being singletons, with the ten largest covering around an eighth. The sequenced sample was blood. This receptor was taken from a girl between 10 and 17 years old with multiple sclerosis. This chain links TRBV29-1 with TRBJ2-5; D remains ambiguous. CDR3 DNA: TGCAGCGTTAGAAGACACCACCAAGAGACCCAGTACTTC. Translation: CSVRRHHQETQYF.